Below are 27 T cell receptor beta chains sequenced from a single sample in a study of CD8 T cells in ankylosing spondylitis. TCRdb redid the calling of the 5' RACE reads with MiXCR, one entry per CDR3 protein. Of 250,000 or so distinct CDR3 sequences in the sample, about a sixth are singletons; the top ten hold approximately 33%. The sequenced sample consisted of blood, either unsorted or a sorted T cell fraction (not recorded which). These receptor sequences come from a male donor with ankylosing spondylitis or in good health (not recorded which).

This clonotype was seen a few times. This chain links TRBV29-1 with TRBJ2-7; D perhaps matches TRBD2 (5 bases). V was shortened by 7 bases and J by 6 bases, with 13 bases between the two germline ends. The CDR3 spans 11 residues. From germline, CDR1 is SQVTM and CDR2 ANQGSEA. The CDR3 coding sequence is TGCAGCGCCAAAGTCCGGGGCGAGCAGTACTTC. It yields the protein CSAKVRGEQYF.

The rearrangement uses TRBV29-1 and TRBJ2-5; perhaps TRBD1 as D (6 bases). The CDR3 has 12 residues. The ends were cut back, 6 bases at V and 5 bases at J, with 13 bases in the middle. Germline CDR1 reads SQVTM; CDR2 reads ANQGSEA. The DNA for the CDR3 is TGCAGCGTGACGACAGGTTATGAGACCCAGTACTTC. It translates to CSVTTGYETQYF.

This clonotype has a count of ten or more. The chain recombines TRBV12-3 or TRBV12-4 with TRBJ2-3; TRBD2 matches 7 bases. The J segment lost 2 bases and the V segment lost 5 bases, leaving 7 bases of the junction unmatched. The CDR3 consists of 15 residues. The CDR3 coding sequence is TGTGCCAGCAGTCCCCCGGGACTACTCACAGATACGCAGTATTTT. Residues: CASSPPGLLTDTQYF.

V gene TRBV20-1 combines with J gene TRBJ2-2; tentative D call: TRBD2 (6 bases). This CDR3 is 16 amino acids long. The germline gives CDR1 DFQATT, CDR2 SNEGSKA (reference sequence). Trimming removed 0 bases at V and 1 base at J, with 12 bases between. This CDR3 is CSARDLGGMNTGELFF. CDR3 DNA sequence: TGCAGTGCTAGAGATTTGGGCGGGATGAACACCGGGGAGCTGTTTTTT.

This clonotype turned up a few times. The DNA for the CDR3 is TGCAGCGTTCCGGGAGGAGGGGAAGCTTTCTTT. Protein: CSVPGGGEAFF. This chain links TRBV29-1 with TRBJ1-1; D is uncertain. V lost 5 bases and J lost 8, with 12 bases in between. Germline V gene data show CDR1 as SQVTM and CDR2 as ANQGSEA. There are 11 residues in the CDR3.

This clonotype appeared many times. V and J are TRBV6-2 or TRBV6-3 and TRBJ2-7; the match to TRBD1 covers 8 bases. V lost 0 bases and J lost 5; bases outside the gene matches: 18. Looked up from germline, CDR1 is MNHEY and CDR2 is SVGEGT. The CDR3 is 19 amino acids. The CDR3 sequence is CASSYSNPGTGPSPDEQYF. The CDR3 DNA reads as TGTGCCAGCAGTTACTCGAATCCCGGGACAGGCCCCTCTCCCGACGAGCAGTACTTC.

This clonotype appeared a few times. This chain uses TRBV5-5 with TRBJ2-1; 7 bases map to TRBD1. Trimming at V came to 6 bases and at J to 2 bases, leaving 11 bases not matched to a gene. The CDR3 is made up of 16 amino acids. Germline CDR1 reads SGHKS; CDR2 reads YYEKEE (reference sequence). The CDR3 nucleotides read TGTGCCAGCAACCCCCAGACAGGGATAACCTACAATGAGCAGTTCTTC. Translating it yields CASNPQTGITYNEQFF.

The genes are TRBV6-5 and TRBJ2-7; no clear D gene. Trimming pared 6 bases from V and 3 bases from J, leaving 9 bases between. The CDR3 spans 12 residues. Germline V gene lookup returns CDR1 MNHEY and CDR2 SVGAGI. CDR3 loop: CASSPGYYEQYF. CDR3 coding DNA: TGTGCCAGCAGCCCCGGGTACTACGAGCAGTACTTC.

V gene TRBV18 combines with J gene TRBJ2-1; D perhaps matches TRBD2 (6 bases). This CDR3 region has 13 residues. CDR1 and CDR2 (germline): KGHSH, LQKENI. The V end lost 2 bases, the J end lost 9 bases, and 11 bases lay between the germline ends. The CDR3 DNA follows: TGTGCCAGCTCACCATGGGCTAGCGTTGAGCAGTTCTTC. Its translation: CASSPWASVEQFF.

This clonotype was detected a few times. The rearrangement joins TRBV2 to TRBJ2-1; either TRBD1 or TRBD2 may supply D (5 bases each). This CDR3 spans 13 amino acids. Per the germline V gene, CDR1 is SNHLY and CDR2 is FYNNEI. V shed 10 bases and J shed 9 bases, with 19 bases lying between them. This CDR3 reads CAISTGWGIEQFF. The CDR3 coding sequence is TGTGCCATCAGCACGGGTTGGGGGATTGAGCAGTTCTTC.

This clonotype was counted many times. V and J are TRBV12-3 or TRBV12-4 and TRBJ1-1; tentatively, D is TRBD1 (5 bases). The V end lost 6 bases, the J end lost 6 bases, and 14 bases lay between the germline ends. The CDR3 runs to 13 residues. The CDR3 region has the DNA TGTGCCAGCAGCCAAAAGGTGGGACCTGAAGCTTTCTTT. It encodes CASSQKVGPEAFF.

The chain is built from TRBV5-5 and TRBJ2-5; maybe TRBD1 (6 bases). The CDR3 has 13 amino acids. Germline V gene data show CDR1 as SGHKS and CDR2 as YYEKEE (reference sequence). V was clipped by 2 bases and J by 3 bases, with 8 bases between them. CDR3 bases: TGTGCCAGCAGCTTCCCAGGGGAAGAGACCCAGTACTTC. This codes for CASSFPGEETQYF.

This clonotype was seen a few times. The chain couples TRBV29-1 to TRBJ2-7, with TRBD1 matching 8 bases. From germline, CDR1 is SQVTM and CDR2 ANQGSEA. The CDR3 loop spans 13 amino acids. J was trimmed by 0 bases and V by 5 bases; bases with no gene match: 3. The CDR3 DNA follows: TGCAGCGTTAGGACAGGGAGCTCCTACGAGCAGTACTTC. It codes for CSVRTGSSYEQYF.

The rearrangement links TRBV7-6 to TRBJ2-7, with a possible D match to TRBD1 (6 bases). Trimming took 5 bases from V and 3 from J, leaving 14 bases between them. Germline V CDR1 and CDR2: SGHVS, FNYEAQ. The CDR3 sequence is 14 residues long. CDR3 in DNA: TGTGCCAGCAGCCCGCCGGGACACTTCTACGAGCAGTACTTC. Translating gives CASSPPGHFYEQYF.

This clonotype was seen repeatedly, ten times or more. The chain joins TRBV5-6 to TRBJ2-3, with TRBD2 matching 8 bases. CDR1 is SGHDT and CDR2 is YYEEEE in the germline V gene. Trimming took 2 bases from V and 2 from J; bases not matched to a gene: 10. The CDR3 is 17 amino acids. This CDR3 is CASSFLDGRAFTDTQYF. CDR3 nucleotides: TGTGCCAGCAGCTTTCTAGACGGGAGGGCCTTCACAGATACGCAGTATTTT.

This clonotype was recorded many times. The J gene is TRBJ2-1, the V gene TRBV4-2, with a possible D match to TRBD1 (6 bases). The V gene's germline CDR1 is LGHNA and CDR2 YNFKEQ. Trimming left V 4 bases short and J 7 bases short, with 17 bases between. This CDR3 contains 15 residues. CDR3 amino acids: CASSLTGTDSNEQFF. In DNA, the CDR3 is TGTGCCAGCAGCCTCACAGGGACGGACTCAAATGAGCAGTTCTTC.

This clonotype was counted a single time. This CDR3 reads CSVAASGYEQYF. The CDR3 DNA is TGCAGCGTTGCGGCTAGCGGCTACGAGCAGTACTTC. V and J are TRBV29-1 and TRBJ2-7; 7 bases match TRBD2. Germline trimming cut 4 bases from V and 3 bases from J; bases unmatched to any gene: 3. This CDR3 is built from 12 residues. Germline assignment: CDR1 SQVTM and CDR2 ANQGSEA.

The chain couples TRBV12-3 or TRBV12-4 to TRBJ2-1; 9 bases line up with TRBD2. V shed 6 bases, J shed 5 bases, and the junction held 11 bases outside the gene matches. The CDR3 has 16 amino acids. For the CDR3, the DNA is TGTGCCAGCAGGCCCTCTGGGGGCGGGAGGGACAATGAGCAGTTCTTC. Its protein is CASRPSGGGRDNEQFF.

Points on this clonotype: Just one base apart from a much larger clone, this may be a read error. V usage is TRBV20-1 and J usage is TRBJ2-1; 8 bases match TRBD1. With 8 bases clipped from V and 7 bases from J, the junction kept 13 bases outside the gene matches. The CDR3 is 14 amino acids. The V gene's germline CDR1 is DFQATT and CDR2 SNEGSKA (reference sequence). This CDR3 reads CSFLDRGWRNEQFF. The CDR3 DNA follows: TGCAGTTTCTTAGACAGGGGTTGGAGAAATGAGCAGTTCTTC.

The chain employs TRBV20-1 and TRBJ2-7; 7 bases match TRBD2. Germline V gives CDR1 DFQATT, CDR2 SNEGSKA (reference sequence). The J segment lost 3 bases and the V segment lost 1 base, leaving 6 bases of the junction unmatched. This CDR3 is built from 14 residues. CDR3 residues: CSARVIAGSYEQYF. The CDR3 bases are TGCAGTGCTAGAGTAATAGCGGGTAGCTACGAGCAGTACTTC.

This clonotype was observed a few times. The V gene is TRBV27, the J gene TRBJ2-1; D not resolved. CDR3 size: 12 residues. Germline loops: CDR1 MNHEY, CDR2 SMNVEV (reference sequence). The germline V and J ends were trimmed by 10 bases and 1 base, with 8 bases remaining between them. CDR3 sequence reads: CATRGSYNEQFF. The CDR3, as DNA: TGTGCCACTCGTGGTTCCTACAATGAGCAGTTCTTC.

This clonotype was picked up a small number of times. The rearrangement uses TRBV7-9 and TRBJ2-2, with D hard to call. The V gene lost 1 base and the J gene lost 2 bases, with 5 bases spanning the gap. The CDR3 loop spans 14 amino acids. The germline V gene encodes CDR1 SEHNR and CDR2 FQNEAQ (reference sequence). The CDR3: CASSLVTNTGELFF. For the CDR3, the DNA is TGTGCCAGCAGCTTAGTCACCAACACCGGGGAGCTGTTTTTT.

Here the CDR3 DNA reads TGTGCCAGCAGCAACGGGGCGGGAGCTGGGGACATTCAGTACTTC. Translation: CASSNGAGAGDIQYF. The gene calls are TRBV7-2 and TRBJ2-4; 7 bases are a match to TRBD2. This CDR3 contains 15 residues. Looked up from germline, CDR1 is SGHTA and CDR2 is FQGNSA. Germline trimming cut 5 bases from V and 8 bases from J; bases unmatched to any gene: 12.

In this sample, this clonotype turned up a few times. The rearrangement joins TRBV24-1 to TRBJ2-7; 11 nucleotides line up with TRBD2. The J segment lost 2 bases and the V segment lost 9 bases, leaving 11 bases of the junction unmatched. Per germline, CDR1 KGHDR and CDR2 SFDVKD. This CDR3 is built from 16 residues. This chain's CDR3 is CATQRKGTSGTYEQYF. In DNA form, the CDR3 reads TGTGCCACCCAGAGAAAAGGGACTAGCGGAACCTACGAGCAGTACTTC.

This clonotype was seen repeatedly, ten times or more. V usage is TRBV29-1 and J usage is TRBJ2-7; either TRBD1 or TRBD2 may supply D (6 bases each). The V end was cut by 4 bases, the J end by 7 bases, with 14 bases between. CDR1 and CDR2 from the germline V gene are SQVTM and ANQGSEA. This CDR3 region has 12 residues. The CDR3 DNA is TGCAGCGTTGGGCGGGACACCTCGGAGCAGTACTTC. It is translated as CSVGRDTSEQYF.

This clonotype has just one count. An end of the junction differs from the germline gene, which may be a read error. J is TRBJ2-2 and V is TRBV6-5; 7 positions match TRBD2. Germline CDR1 and CDR2: MNHEY and SVGAGI. The CDR3 loop spans 16 amino acids. The CDR3 DNA reads TGTGCCAGCAGTGACTCCCCCGCGGGAGACCCCGGGGAGCTGTTTTTT. Translating gives CASSDSPAGDPGELFF.

This clonotype was seen only a few times. V usage is TRBV20-1 and J usage is TRBJ2-1, with 9 bases identical to TRBD2. The V and J ends lost 0 bases and 0 bases, in that order; junction bases with no gene match: 9. Germline values: CDR1 DFQATT, CDR2 SNEGSKA (reference sequence). This CDR3 is 18 amino acids long. CDR3 amino acids: CSARDFRLAEISYNEQFF. The CDR3 region has the DNA TGCAGTGCTAGAGATTTTCGACTAGCGGAAATCTCCTACAATGAGCAGTTCTTC.